This TCR beta chain is drawn from a study of early T cells in non-severe SARS-CoV-2 infection. Study outcomes and limitations: Anti-spike CD8 specificities were favored by VDJdb matching, whose results missed private and CD4 specificities.

The germline V gene encodes CDR1 MNHEY and CDR2 SVGAGI. The CDR3 contains 14 residues. The J segment lost 4 bases and the V segment lost 5 bases, leaving 5 bases of the junction unmatched. This clonotype was recorded many times. The antigen is undetermined. Unique molecular identifiers were attached to individual cDNA molecules. TCRdb redid the calling of the 5' RACE reads with MiXCR, one entry per CDR3 protein. The top ten clones hold approximately 6.4% of a sample with under 85,000 distinct CDR3 sequences, about 11% of them seen once. The sample consisted of whole blood. The receptor's source is an adult who was a healthcare worker with PCR-confirmed SARS-CoV-2 infection or an uninfected control (not recorded which). The chain carries TRBV6-5 and TRBJ1-1, with TRBD1 matching over 9 bases. CDR3 residues: CASSTGTGITEAFF. In DNA form, the CDR3 reads TGTGCCAGCAGTACCGGGACAGGGATCACTGAAGCTTTCTTT.